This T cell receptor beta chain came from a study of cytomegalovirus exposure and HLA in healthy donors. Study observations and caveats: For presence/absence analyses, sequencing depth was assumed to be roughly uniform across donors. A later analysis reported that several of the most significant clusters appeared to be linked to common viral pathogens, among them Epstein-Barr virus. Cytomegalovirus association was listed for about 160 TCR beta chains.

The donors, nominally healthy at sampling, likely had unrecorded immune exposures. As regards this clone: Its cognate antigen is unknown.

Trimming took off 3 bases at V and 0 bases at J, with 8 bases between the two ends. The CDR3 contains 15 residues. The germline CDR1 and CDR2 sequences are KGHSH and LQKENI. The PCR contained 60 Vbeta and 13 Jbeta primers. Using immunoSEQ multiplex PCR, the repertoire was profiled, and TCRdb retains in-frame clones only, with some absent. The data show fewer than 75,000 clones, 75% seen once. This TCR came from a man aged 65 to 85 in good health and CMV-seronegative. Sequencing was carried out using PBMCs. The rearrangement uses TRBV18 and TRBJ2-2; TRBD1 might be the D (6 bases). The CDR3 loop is CASSPGQANTGELFF. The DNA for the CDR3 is TGTGCCAGCTCACCGGGACAAGCGAACACCGGGGAGCTGTTTTTT.